The 18 T cell receptor beta chains listed next were all sequenced from one sample in a study of T cells in Graves' hyperthyroidism and ophthalmopathy. From RNA transcripts, TCR beta CDR3 regions were amplified. TCR CDR3 regions were first amplified by RT-PCR with HTBI primers. TCRdb processed the multiplex PCR reads anew with MiXCR; each CDR3 protein has one entry. The data contain more than 350,000 distinct CDR3 sequences, 14% of them seen just once; the ten biggest clones take up roughly a fifth. Sequenced material: blood. The receptor set was obtained from a woman in her twenties or thirties with Graves' ophthalmopathy.

This clonotype was picked up a small number of times. The genes are TRBV10-2 and TRBJ1-1; no clear D gene. This CDR3 is 17 amino acids long. Between the trimmed V and J ends, which lost 6 bases and 7 bases, there was a span of 27 bases. Germline V gives CDR1 WSHSY, CDR2 SAAADI. CDR3 DNA: TGCGCCAGCAGCAGACGTATTAACCCCCCCCTCGGCGGTGAAGCTTTCTTT. Protein sequence: CASSRRINPPLGGEAFF.

This clonotype was picked up many times. CDR3 sequence reads: CASSNGRGARNTGELFF. CDR3 DNA sequence: TGTGCCAGCAGCAATGGTCGGGGGGCTCGAAACACCGGGGAGCTGTTTTTT. The chain joins TRBV28 to TRBJ2-2; maybe TRBD2 (7 bases). Trimming pared 6 bases from V and 2 bases from J, leaving 19 bases between. The CDR3 runs 17 residues. Germline CDR1 is MDHEN and CDR2 is SYDVKM.

The V gene is TRBV2, the J gene TRBJ1-4; D unclear. The germline V gene has CDR1 SNHLY and CDR2 FYNNEI. The CDR3 has 14 residues. The V and J ends lost 4 bases and 4 bases respectively, with 10 bases between them. The CDR3 spells CASSVRPYNEKLFF. In DNA, the CDR3 is TGTGCCAGCAGTGTCCGGCCTTATAATGAAAAACTGTTTTTT.

This clonotype was counted at least ten times. This chain links TRBV29-1 with TRBJ1-2; tentatively, D is TRBD1 (5 bases). The CDR3 spans 16 residues. V lost 0 bases to trimming and J lost 4 bases, with 18 bases between them. Germline values: CDR1 SQVTM, CDR2 ANQGSEA. Here the CDR3 DNA reads TGCAGCGTTGAAGATCGGGTTCCGGGGCCGGTCTATGGCTACACCTTC. Protein product: CSVEDRVPGPVYGYTF.

This clonotype was detected ten times or more. This chain connects TRBV3-1 to TRBJ2-2, with TRBD2 identical over 7 bases. The ends lost 0 bases at V and 3 bases at J; junction bases unmatched: 7. Germline V lookup: CDR1 LGHDT, CDR2 YNNKEL (reference sequence). CDR3 length: 17 residues. The CDR3: CASSQDSLRGYTGELFF. The CDR3 DNA is TGTGCCAGCAGCCAAGACTCGTTGCGGGGGTACACCGGGGAGCTGTTTTTT.

This clonotype was recorded many times. The chain links TRBV28 to TRBJ2-1, with TRBD2 identical over 15 bases. J was trimmed by 9 bases and V by 5 bases; bases with no gene match: 17. The germline V gene has CDR1 MDHEN and CDR2 SYDVKM. The CDR3 loop spans 19 amino acids. For the CDR3, the DNA is TGTGCCAGCAGTCCCCACTGGACTAGCGGGGGGGTGGGGAGATTTGAGCAGTTCTTC. Translation: CASSPHWTSGGVGRFEQFF.

This clonotype was found a few times. This rearrangement joins TRBV7-3 to TRBJ1-3; D call uncertain. The CDR3 runs 15 residues. Trimming took 6 bases from V and 4 from J, leaving 16 bases between them. Germline values: CDR1 SGHTA, CDR2 FQGTGA. The CDR3: CASRSGSLGGNTIYF. The CDR3 DNA reads TGTGCCAGCAGATCCGGGAGTTTGGGAGGAAACACCATATATTTT.

This clonotype turned up a few times. This rearrangement joins TRBV3-1 to TRBJ2-3; no reliable D call. CDR3 length: 16 residues. V gave up 5 bases and J gave up 2 bases, with 17 bases separating them. From germline, CDR1 is LGHDT and CDR2 YNNKEL (reference sequence). CDR3: CASSFQRQGPTDTQYF. In DNA form, the CDR3 reads TGTGCCAGCAGCTTCCAACGACAAGGACCCACAGATACGCAGTATTTT.

This clonotype has ten or more counts. This chain links TRBV20-1 with TRBJ2-5; D is unresolved. Deletions cut 4 bases from V and 5 bases from J, with 23 bases between. Germline-derived CDR1 and CDR2 are DFQATT and SNEGSKA (reference sequence). The CDR3 is made up of 16 amino acids. In DNA form, the CDR3 reads TGCAGTGCTACCCTCCTGCGCCGTATTAACGGTGAGACCCAGTACTTC. Protein: CSATLLRRINGETQYF.

This clonotype has ten or more counts. The chain combines TRBV5-1 with TRBJ2-3; 8 nucleotides align to TRBD2. In germline, CDR1 is SGHRS, CDR2 YFSETQ. V shed 3 bases and J 4 bases; nucleotides not matched to a gene: 7. The CDR3 loop spans 15 amino acids. In nucleotides, the CDR3 is TGCGCCAGCAGCTACCGGGGGGGCCCCGCAGATACGCAGTATTTT. Protein sequence: CASSYRGGPADTQYF.

In this sample, this clonotype turned up once. The chain joins TRBV11-2 to TRBJ1-1; perhaps TRBD1 as D (5 bases). The ends were cut back, 2 bases at V and 1 base at J, with 17 bases in the middle. The CDR3 covers 17 residues. Germline CDR1 and CDR2: SGHAT and FQNNGV. The CDR3, as DNA: TGTGCCAGCAGCTTAACGTCCTGGGGACCGGAGAACACTGAAGCTTTCTTT. Amino acids: CASSLTSWGPENTEAFF.

The table lists this clonotype with a count of one. The junction departs from the called germline gene at one end, perhaps through a read error. The chain has TRBV11-3 and TRBJ2-3; the match to TRBD1 covers 7 bases. Germline V gives CDR1 SGHNT, CDR2 YENEEA. The CDR3 is 14 residues long. The CDR3 DNA follows: TGTGCCAGCAGCTTAGGGCTGGGGACAGATACGCAGTGTTTT. Amino acids: CASSLGLGTDTQCF. The entire variable domain, with the rest obtained from reference TRBV11-3 and TRBJ2-3, is as follows: EAGVVQSPRYKIIEKKQPVAFWCNPISGHNTLYWYLQNLGQGPELLIRYENEEAVDDSQLPKDRFSAERLKGVDSTLKIQPAELGDSAVYLCASSLGLGTDTQCFGPGTRLTVL.

This clonotype was seen at least ten times. The CDR3 reads CASSLSGQKYQETQYF. The CDR3 DNA reads as TGTGCCAGCAGTTTATCGGGACAGAAGTACCAAGAGACCCAGTACTTC. The genes are TRBV27 and TRBJ2-5, with 7 positions matching TRBD1. V shed 0 bases and J 0 bases; nucleotides not matched to a gene: 4. Germline V gene data show CDR1 as MNHEY and CDR2 as SMNVEV (reference sequence). This CDR3 is built from 16 residues.

The sample holds many counts of this clonotype. This sequence joins TRBV11-3 and TRBJ1-4, with 8 bases matching TRBD1. Germline CDR1 SGHNT, CDR2 YENEEA. CDR3 length: 16 amino acids. V was clipped by 4 bases and J by 7 bases; unmatched bases: 11. The CDR3 is CASSSSTGTGGEKLFF. DNA of the CDR3: TGTGCCAGCAGCTCCAGTACCGGGACAGGAGGTGAAAAACTGTTTTTT.

This clonotype occurred a few times. CDR3 coding DNA: TGTGCCAGCAGCGCCGGCGGTGATAGCGGCCTCAATGAGCAGTTCTTC. Its protein product is CASSAGGDSGLNEQFF. This rearrangement joins TRBV9 to TRBJ2-1, with a tentative D call TRBD2 (6 bases). V was trimmed by 3 bases and J by 6 bases, leaving 19 bases between them. In germline, CDR1 is SGDLS, CDR2 YYNGEE. CDR3 length: 16 residues.

This clonotype has ten or more counts. This CDR3 reads CASSSRLADEQYF. DNA for the CDR3: TGTGCCAGCAGCTCCCGACTAGCTGACGAGCAGTACTTC. The J gene is TRBJ2-7, the V gene TRBV11-2, with 7 nucleotides matching TRBD2. J gave up 5 bases and V 4 bases, and 5 bases lay outside the gene matches. CDR1 and CDR2 from the germline V gene are SGHAT and FQNNGV. The CDR3 has 13 amino acids.

The sample holds a few counts of this clonotype. This chain joins TRBV5-6 and TRBJ2-4, with 8 bases that match TRBD1. The CDR3 is 14 residues long. V dropped 4 bases and J dropped 8; count of bases not matched to a gene: 8. Germline V lookup: CDR1 SGHDT, CDR2 YYEEEE. DNA of the CDR3: TGTGCCAGCAGCGCCACAGGGGGTGAAGACATTCAGTACTTC. Protein: CASSATGGEDIQYF.

This chain uses TRBV2 with TRBJ2-1, with 9 bases fitting TRBD2. The J segment lost 9 bases and the V segment lost 6 bases, leaving 15 bases of the junction unmatched. The CDR3 extends over 16 amino acids. Germline CDR1 and CDR2: SNHLY and FYNNEI. CDR3 coding DNA: TGTGCCAGCAGCCCACGGTCGCGGGGGGGGGGGGGTGAGCAGTTCTTC. Translation: CASSPRSRGGGGEQFF.